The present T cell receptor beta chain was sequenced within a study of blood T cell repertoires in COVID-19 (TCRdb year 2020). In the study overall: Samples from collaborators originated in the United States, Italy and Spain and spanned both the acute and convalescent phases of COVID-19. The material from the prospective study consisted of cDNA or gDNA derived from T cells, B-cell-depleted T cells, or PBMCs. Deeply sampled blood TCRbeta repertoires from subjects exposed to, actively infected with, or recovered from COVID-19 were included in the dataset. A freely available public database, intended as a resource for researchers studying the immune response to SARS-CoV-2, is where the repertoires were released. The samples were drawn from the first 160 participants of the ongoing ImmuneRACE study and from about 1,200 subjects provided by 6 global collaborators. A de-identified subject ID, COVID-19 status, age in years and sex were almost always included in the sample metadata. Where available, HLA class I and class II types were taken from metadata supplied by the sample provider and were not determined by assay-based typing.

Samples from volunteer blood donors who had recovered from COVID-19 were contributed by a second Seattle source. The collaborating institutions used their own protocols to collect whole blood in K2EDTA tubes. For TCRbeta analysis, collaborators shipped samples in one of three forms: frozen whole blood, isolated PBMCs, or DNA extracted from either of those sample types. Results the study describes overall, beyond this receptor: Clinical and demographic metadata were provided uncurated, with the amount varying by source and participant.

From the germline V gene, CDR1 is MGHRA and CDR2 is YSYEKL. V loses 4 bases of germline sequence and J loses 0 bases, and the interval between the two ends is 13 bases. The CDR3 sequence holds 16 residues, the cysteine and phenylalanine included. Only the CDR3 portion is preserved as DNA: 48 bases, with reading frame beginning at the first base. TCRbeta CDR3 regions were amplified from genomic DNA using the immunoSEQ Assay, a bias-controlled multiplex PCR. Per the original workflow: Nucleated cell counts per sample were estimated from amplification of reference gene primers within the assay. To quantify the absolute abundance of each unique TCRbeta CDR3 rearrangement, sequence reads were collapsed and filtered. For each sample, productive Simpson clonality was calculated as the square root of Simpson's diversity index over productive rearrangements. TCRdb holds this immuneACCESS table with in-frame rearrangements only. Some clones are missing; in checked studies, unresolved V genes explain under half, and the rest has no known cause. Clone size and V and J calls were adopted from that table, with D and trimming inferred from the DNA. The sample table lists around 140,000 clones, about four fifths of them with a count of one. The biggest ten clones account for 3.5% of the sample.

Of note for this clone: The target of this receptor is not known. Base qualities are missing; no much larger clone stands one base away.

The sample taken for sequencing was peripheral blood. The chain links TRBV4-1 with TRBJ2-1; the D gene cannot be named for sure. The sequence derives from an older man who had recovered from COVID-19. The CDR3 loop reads CASSPESPNSYNEQFF. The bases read TGCGCCAGCAGCCCCGAGTCTCCAAACTCCTACAATGAGCAGTTCTTC.